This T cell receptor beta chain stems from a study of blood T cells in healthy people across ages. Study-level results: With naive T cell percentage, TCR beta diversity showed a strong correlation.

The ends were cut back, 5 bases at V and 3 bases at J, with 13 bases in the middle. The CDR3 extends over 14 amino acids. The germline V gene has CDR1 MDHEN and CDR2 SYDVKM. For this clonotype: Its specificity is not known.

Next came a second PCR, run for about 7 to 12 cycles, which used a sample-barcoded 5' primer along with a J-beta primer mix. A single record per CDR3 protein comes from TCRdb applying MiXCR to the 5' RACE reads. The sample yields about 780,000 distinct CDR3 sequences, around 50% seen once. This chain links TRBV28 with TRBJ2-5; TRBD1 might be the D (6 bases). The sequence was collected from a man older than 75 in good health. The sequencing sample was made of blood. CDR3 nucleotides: TGTGCCAGCAGTCCCCCTCGGACAGAAGAGACCCAGTACTTC. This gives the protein CASSPPRTEETQYF.